The rows below give T cell receptor beta chains drawn from one sample of a study of cytomegalovirus exposure and HLA in healthy donors. Some clones are missing from TCRdb's copy, which holds only in-frame ones; the method was immunoSEQ multiplex PCR. The table has about 120,000 clones, 60% to 70% seen once. Sequencing input: PBMCs. The receptor source for this set is a middle-aged woman in good health and CMV-seropositive. Each CDR3 is given with its conserved first and last residue. The D gene is left open where the match is weak. Size tells how often a clone was seen (once, few, many) or the class of an expanded clone, and some rows leave it out.

NA | TRBJ2-7 | TRBV6-5 | TRBD2 | TGTGCCAGCAGCAACCCTAGCGGGAGAAACTACGAGCAGTACTTC | CASSNPSGRNYEQYF
NA | TRBJ1-1 | TRBV6-5 | TRBD1 | TGTGCCAGCAGTCTGGACAGGCGGTTAGCTTTCTTT | CASSLDRRLAFF
NA | TRBJ2-7 | TRBV11-2 | NA | TGTGCCAGCTCGGGGTGGGGTACCTACGAGCAGTACTTC | CASSGWGTYEQYF
NA | TRBJ2-7 | TRBV6-1 | TRBD1 | TGTGCCAGCAGTGGACAGGGGCAATCCTACGAGCAGTACTTC | CASSGQGQSYEQYF
NA | TRBJ1-1 | TRBV7-2 | NA | TGTGCCAGCAGCTTAGCCCCGGTAACCACTGAAGCTTTCTTT | CASSLAPVTTEAFF
few | TRBJ2-7 | TRBV25-1 | NA | TGTGCCAGCAGTGAATTGGGCGGGACCGATGACTACGAGCAGTACTTC | CASSELGGTDDYEQYF
NA | TRBJ2-2 | TRBV9 | TRBD2 | TGTGCCAGCAGCGGCAGCGGGAGAGGGTCCGGGGAGCTGTTTTTT | CASSGSGRGSGELFF
NA | TRBJ2-1 | TRBV20-1 | NA | TGCAGTGCTCGGAGGGTATTTGAGCAGTTCTTC | CSARRVFEQFF
NA | TRBJ2-2 | TRBV11-3 | NA | TGTGCCAGCAGCTCCCGGGATACGAACACCGGGGAGCTGTTTTTT | CASSSRDTNTGELFF
few | TRBJ2-7 | TRBV11-2 | NA | TGTGCCAGCAGCGCAGCAGACTTAGGGACAAACTCCTACGAGCAGTACTTC | CASSAADLGTNSYEQYF
NA | TRBJ2-6 | TRBV6-5 | NA | TGTGCCAGCAGTTTTAGCCGGTATGGGGCCAACGTCCTGACTTTC | CASSFSRYGANVLTF
NA | TRBJ2-5 | TRBV5-1 | TRBD2 | TGCGCCAGCAGCTTGACCCTAGCGGGAGGAGGAGAGACCCAGTACTTC | CASSLTLAGGGETQYF
NA | TRBJ2-2 | TRBV19 | NA | TGTGCCAGTAGTAAAGGGGGTACACCCACCGGGGAGCTGTTTTTT | CASSKGGTPTGELFF
NA | TRBJ2-1 | TRBV29-1 | NA | TGCAGCGTTGGAACAGGAAATCCCGTCCCCTTCGTAACTGAATACAATGAGCAGTTCTTC | CSVGTGNPVPFVTEYNEQFF
few | TRBJ2-7 | TRBV7-9 | NA | TGTGCCAGCAGCTTCCACACGTACGAGCAGTACTTC | CASSFHTYEQYF
NA | TRBJ2-5 | TRBV10-3 | TRBD2 | TGTGCCATCAGTGAGTCGAAACTAGCGGGAGGGCCTGAAGAGACCCAGTACTTC | CAISESKLAGGPEETQYF
NA | TRBJ2-1 | TRBV13 | TRBD2 | TGTGCCAGCAGCCCCGGACTAGCGGGAGGCTACCCGAGCTCCTACAATGAGCAGTTCTTC | CASSPGLAGGYPSSYNEQFF
NA | TRBJ2-1 | TRBV4-2 | TRBD1 | TGTGCCAGCAGCCCTAGGACAGGGGTGTACAATGAGCAGTTCTTC | CASSPRTGVYNEQFF
NA | TRBJ2-7 | TRBV6-5 | NA | TGTGCCAGCAGTTACTCGTCCGGCTCCTACGAGCAGTACTTC | CASSYSSGSYEQYF
once | TRBJ2-1 | TRBV7-9 | NA | TGTGCCAGCAGCTTAGGAGGGTATGGGTACAATGAGCAGTTCTTC | CASSLGGYGYNEQFF
few | TRBJ2-7 | TRBV15 | TRBD1 | TGTGCCACCAGCAGAGGGGACAGGGGGCGTACCTACGAGCAGTACTTC | CATSRGDRGRTYEQYF
NA | TRBJ1-2 | TRBV7-9 | NA | TGTGCCAGCAGCCGACCGACAGGAGATTCACACCAGTATGGCTACACCTTC | CASSRPTGDSHQYGYTF